This T cell receptor (beta chain) was profiled in a study of blood T cell repertoires in COVID-19. The overall study: The United States, Italy and Spain were the sources of the acute and convalescent COVID-19 samples. T cells, B-cell-depleted T cells, or PBMCs supplied cDNA or gDNA.

Original processing notes: Scientists estimated how many nucleated cells there were by amplifying reference gene primers. Libraries were prepared by immunoSEQ multiplex PCR; TCRdb keeps only in-frame clonotypes and omits some of them. V and J calls and clone size follow that table, whereas D and trimming were derived from the DNA. Here the sample spans over 450,000 clones, roughly 87% being singletons. Followed longitudinally, the Seattle patients had been enrolled during active infection. The sample holds a few counts of this clone. The germline V and J ends were trimmed by 2 bases and 5 bases, with 9 bases remaining between them. The CDR3 has 13 residues. Germline-derived CDR1 and CDR2 are SQVTM and ANQGSEA.

Material: peripheral blood. This TCR was sampled from a man younger than 35 with COVID-19, enrolled during active disease. The chain carries TRBV29-1 and TRBJ2-2, with D possibly TRBD2 on 6 matching bases. CDR3 coding DNA: TGCAGCGTTGAACGCGCGGGGACCGGGGAGCTGTTTTTT. Residues: CSVERAGTGELFF.